The 24 T cell receptor beta chains below come from one sample, sequenced in a study of graft-versus-host responses after intestinal transplantation. Profiling relied on immunoSEQ multiplex PCR, and the TCRdb table lists in-frame clones only, not all of them. The table includes some 95,000 clones, roughly 90% detected once. No antigens are known for them. The sequencing used unstimulated CD8+ T cells sorted from spleen or lymph node cells, collected before intestinal transplant. The origin of the receptors is a human donor who received an intestinal transplant.

Note on this clone: Other DNA sequences in this specimen translate into the identical CDR3. This chain links TRBV27 with TRBJ1-5; D not certain. This CDR3 comprises 15 residues. Germline V gives CDR1 MNHEY, CDR2 SMNVEV (reference sequence). The V end was cut by 2 bases, the J end by 0 bases, with 8 bases between. The CDR3 spells CASSLAGYSNQPQHF. The DNA for the CDR3 is TGTGCCAGCAGTTTAGCGGGATATAGCAATCAGCCCCAGCATTTT.

The chain links TRBV19 to TRBJ1-1; D not resolved. Germline V CDR1 and CDR2: LNHDA, SQIVND (reference sequence). The CDR3 spans 12 residues. Trimming took 1 base from V and 4 from J, leaving 4 bases between them. CDR3 sequence reads: CASSIGATEAFF. CDR3 nucleotides: TGTGCCAGTAGTATAGGAGCCACTGAAGCTTTCTTT.

The chain has TRBV1 and TRBJ2-7; no check of the table's D call, TRBD2, against the DNA was made. TRBV1 is assigned pseudogene status. The CDR3 spans 16 residues. This CDR3 reads CTSSQGAAGKLYEQYF. In DNA, the CDR3 is TGCACCAGCAGCCAAGGGGCAGCGGGGAAGTTATACGAGCAGTACTTC.

CDR3 bases: TGTGCCAGTAGTGCGCCCCCCTTAGCGGGCCAAGAGACCCAGTACTTC. Translated, it gives CASSAPPLAGQETQYF. The chain recombines TRBV19 with TRBJ2-5; TRBD2 matches 7 bases. The V and J ends lost 5 bases and 1 base, in that order; junction bases with no gene match: 10. From germline, CDR1 is LNHDA and CDR2 SQIVND (reference sequence). The CDR3 runs to 16 residues.

This clone was counted once. The CDR3 protein is CASSYRRGPHSYEQYF. In DNA form, the CDR3 reads TGTGCCAGCAGTTACCGCAGGGGGCCCCACTCCTACGAGCAGTACTTC. This chain uses TRBV6-5 with TRBJ2-7; 8 nucleotides agree with TRBD1. J was trimmed by 0 bases and V by 2 bases; bases with no gene match: 6. Germline assignment: CDR1 MNHEY and CDR2 SVGAGI. This CDR3 has 16 residues.

This chain joins TRBV28 and TRBJ1-1; no definite D call. The CDR3 is made up of 15 amino acids. CDR1 is MDHEN, CDR2 SYDVKM, per germline. V was trimmed by 5 bases and J by 1 base, leaving 14 bases between them. The CDR3, as DNA: TGTGCCAGCAGTACCCTGGGCAGTACGAACACTGAAGCTTTCTTT. Its protein is CASSTLGSTNTEAFF.

The V gene is TRBV19, the J gene TRBJ2-1; maybe TRBD2 (6 bases). In germline, CDR1 is LNHDA, CDR2 SQIVND (reference sequence). V lost 0 bases and J 2 bases, leaving 8 bases between the germline ends. The CDR3 is made up of 15 amino acids. Written as DNA, the CDR3 is TGTGCCAGTAGTATAGAAGGAGGGCCCTACAATGAGCAGTTCTTC. Translating gives CASSIEGGPYNEQFF.

As concerns this clone: Germline and junction disagree at one end, which may indicate a read error. This chain uses TRBV15 with TRBJ2-1, with D perhaps TRBD2 (6 bases). The CDR3 has 14 amino acids. Germline V gene data show CDR1 as LNHNV and CDR2 as YYDKDF (reference sequence). The CDR3 sequence: CAASPRGGYNEQFF. The CDR3, as DNA: TGTGCCGCCAGCCCGCGGGGTGGCTACAATGAGCAGTTCTTC.

The chain has TRBV30 and TRBJ2-1; D might be TRBD2 (6 bases). Germline assignment: CDR1 GTSNPN and CDR2 SVGIG (reference sequence). The CDR3 length is 14 residues. Trimming stripped 1 base from V and 3 bases from J, with 10 bases between. The CDR3: CAWSALRGYNEQFF. In DNA, the CDR3 is TGTGCCTGGAGTGCTCTGCGGGGCTACAATGAGCAGTTCTTC.

The rearrangement links TRBV19 to TRBJ2-2; 11 bases map to TRBD2. Germline CDR1 reads LNHDA; CDR2 reads SQIVND (reference sequence). With 5 bases clipped from V and 6 bases from J, the junction kept 11 bases outside the gene matches. CDR3 length: 17 amino acids. CDR3 loop: CASSFGPTSGEAGELFF. CDR3 bases: TGTGCCAGTAGTTTCGGACCGACTAGCGGGGAGGCCGGGGAGCTGTTTTTT.

The rearrangement links TRBV5-6 to TRBJ1-4; D is unclear. Germline assignment: CDR1 SGHDT and CDR2 YYEEEE. Trimming left V 0 bases short and J 8 bases short, with 11 bases between. This CDR3 contains 14 residues. In DNA form, the CDR3 reads TGTGCCAGCAGCTTGGGAGGTGATCGCGAAAAACTGTTTTTT. It codes for CASSLGGDREKLFF.

The chain employs TRBV19 and TRBJ1-5; D uncertain. Germline CDR1 and CDR2: LNHDA and SQIVND (reference sequence). The CDR3 extends over 15 amino acids. The V end lost 1 base, the J end lost 2 bases, and 9 bases lay between the germline ends. The CDR3 here is CASSIVSGGNQPQHF. In DNA, the CDR3 is TGTGCCAGTAGTATAGTTTCGGGTGGCAATCAGCCCCAGCATTTT.

This chain links TRBV29-1 with TRBJ2-1; tentative D call: TRBD1 (5 bases). V was shortened by 1 base and J by 4 bases, with 14 bases between the two germline ends. Germline V gene data show CDR1 as SQVTM and CDR2 as ANQGSEA. CDR3 length: 15 residues. The CDR3 here is CSVEVLGQEYNEQFF. The CDR3 DNA is TGCAGCGTTGAAGTTTTGGGGCAGGAATACAATGAGCAGTTCTTC.

Notes on this clone: Other DNA sequences in the sample encode the same CDR3. The V gene is TRBV7-9, the J gene TRBJ2-7; D perhaps matches TRBD1 (5 bases). The CDR3 totals 13 residues. Germline CDR1 is SEHNR and CDR2 is FQNEAQ (reference sequence). V shed 5 bases and J shed 1 base, with 9 bases lying between them. The CDR3 DNA follows: TGTGCCAGCAGCCGTCAGGGTTCCTACGAGCAGTACTTC. Amino acid sequence: CASSRQGSYEQYF.

V gene TRBV19 combines with J gene TRBJ2-2, with TRBD1 identical over 7 bases. Germline values: CDR1 LNHDA, CDR2 SQIVND (reference sequence). CDR3 length equals 15 residues. V lost 5 bases and J lost 0; bases outside the gene matches: 3. The CDR3 DNA is TGTGCCAGTAGTTCTGGGACAGCGAACACCGGGGAGCTGTTTTTT. This sequence encodes CASSSGTANTGELFF. The entire variable domain, with the rest obtained from reference TRBV19 and TRBJ2-2, is as follows: DGGITQSPKYLFRKEGQNVTLSCEQNLNHDAMYWYRQDPGQGLRLIYYSQIVNDFQKGDIAEGYSVSREKKESFPLTVTSAQKNPTAFYLCASSSGTANTGELFFGEGSRLTVL.

The chain carries TRBV7-9 and TRBJ1-2, with 8 bases that match TRBD1. The CDR3 loop spans 14 amino acids. Unmatched junction bases numbered 5, after V lost 4 bases and J lost 4 bases. Germline CDR1 reads SEHNR; CDR2 reads FQNEAQ (reference sequence). The CDR3 loop reads CASSSGQGVYGYTF. The CDR3 DNA reads as TGTGCCAGCAGCTCTGGACAGGGCGTCTATGGCTACACCTTC.

V gene TRBV5-1 combines with J gene TRBJ2-3; 7 bases map to TRBD1. Germline V gene lookup returns CDR1 SGHRS and CDR2 YFSETQ. After removal of 4 bases from V and 2 bases from J, the junction contained 10 bases not matched to a gene. This CDR3 is 16 amino acids long. CDR3 in amino acids: CASSQDRVGDTDTQYF. In DNA form, the CDR3 reads TGCGCCAGCAGCCAAGACAGGGTAGGCGACACAGATACGCAGTATTTT. The entire variable domain, with the rest obtained from reference TRBV5-1 and TRBJ2-3, is as follows: KAGVTQTPRYLIKTRGQQVTLSCSPISGHRSVSWYQQTPGQGLQFLFEYFSETQRNKGNFPGRFSGRQFSNSRSEMNVSTLELGDSALYLCASSQDRVGDTDTQYFGPGTRLTVL.

Of note for this clone: The sample contains more than one DNA sequence encoding this CDR3. The chain recombines TRBV27 with TRBJ2-5; D perhaps matches TRBD1 (5 bases). The CDR3 covers 16 residues. CDR1 is MNHEY and CDR2 is SMNVEV in the germline V gene (reference sequence). Trimming took off 5 bases at V and 2 bases at J, with 18 bases between the two ends. The CDR3 DNA is TGTGCCAGCAGTCTCAGGGCCTGGCAGGAGCAAGAGACCCAGTACTTC. Protein: CASSLRAWQEQETQYF.

V is TRBV4-1 and J is TRBJ2-3, with TRBD2 matching 15 bases. CDR1 is MGHRA, CDR2 YSYEKL, per germline. Germline trimming cut 4 bases from V and 5 bases from J; bases unmatched to any gene: 4. The CDR3 is made up of 16 amino acids. CDR3 loop: CASSRLGLAGGDTQYF. As DNA, the CDR3 is TGCGCCAGCAGCCGCCTGGGACTAGCGGGAGGAGATACGCAGTATTTT.

The V and J genes are TRBV6-5 and TRBJ1-1; 7 bases are shared with TRBD1. Germline CDR1 MNHEY, CDR2 SVGAGI. CDR3 length: 12 residues. Trimming removed 8 bases from V and 4 bases from J; junction bases left unmatched: 4. The CDR3 loop is CASGRQGTEAFF. CDR3 sequence (DNA): TGTGCCAGCGGGCGACAGGGCACTGAAGCTTTCTTT.

The J gene is TRBJ1-3, the V gene TRBV5-1, with 10 bases that match TRBD1. With 4 bases clipped from V and 7 bases from J, the junction kept 17 bases outside the gene matches. This CDR3 spans 18 amino acids. The germline V gene has CDR1 SGHRS and CDR2 YFSETQ. In DNA form, the CDR3 reads TGCGCCAGCAGCCTAGGTAATATACTGCCGGGACAGGGGAACACCATATATTTT. Translated: CASSLGNILPGQGNTIYF.

The CDR3 bases are TGTGCCAGCAGCCCCAACAGGGCGGGTAATGAAAAACTGTTTTTT. Its protein product is CASSPNRAGNEKLFF. The V call is TRBV28, the J call TRBJ1-4, with D perhaps matching TRBD1 (6 bases). This CDR3 is 15 amino acids long. From germline, CDR1 is MDHEN and CDR2 SYDVKM. V lost 6 bases and J 4 bases, leaving 15 bases between the germline ends.

The rearrangement uses TRBV4-1 and TRBJ2-1; TRBD2 aligns across 14 bases. Germline values: CDR1 MGHRA, CDR2 YSYEKL. This CDR3 region has 18 residues. J lost 3 bases, V lost 4 bases, and 8 bases had no gene match. The CDR3 sequence is CASSRLAGGDFGYNEQFF. In DNA, the CDR3 is TGCGCCAGCAGCCGACTAGCGGGAGGGGATTTCGGCTACAATGAGCAGTTCTTC.

The chain employs TRBV28 and TRBJ2-7, with 8 bases matching TRBD1. The CDR3 length is 13 residues. Losses at the gene ends were 4 bases for V and 2 bases for J; bases not matched to a gene: 1. Germline V lookup: CDR1 MDHEN, CDR2 SYDVKM. CDR3 sequence: CASSSTGAYEQYF. CDR3 nucleotide sequence: TGTGCCAGCAGTTCGACAGGGGCCTACGAGCAGTACTTC.